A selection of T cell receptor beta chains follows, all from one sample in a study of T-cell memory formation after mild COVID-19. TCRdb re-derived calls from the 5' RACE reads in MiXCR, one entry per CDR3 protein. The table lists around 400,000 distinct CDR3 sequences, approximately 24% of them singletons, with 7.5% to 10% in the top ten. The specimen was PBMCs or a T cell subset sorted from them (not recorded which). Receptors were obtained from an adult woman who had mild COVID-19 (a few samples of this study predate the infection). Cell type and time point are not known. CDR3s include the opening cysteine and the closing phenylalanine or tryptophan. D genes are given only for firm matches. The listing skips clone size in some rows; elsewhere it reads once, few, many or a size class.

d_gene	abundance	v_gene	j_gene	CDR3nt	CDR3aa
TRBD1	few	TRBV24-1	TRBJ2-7	TGTGCCACCAGTGACCCTGGACAGGGCCGTGGTTACGAGCAGTACTTC	CATSDPGQGRGYEQYF
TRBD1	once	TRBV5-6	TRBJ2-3	TGTGCCAGCAGCTTTATGGGACAGGGAAGCACAGATACGCAGTATTTT	CASSFMGQGSTDTQYF
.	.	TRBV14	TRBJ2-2	TGTGCCAGCAGCCAAGATCGGGGGAGAGGGGAGCTGTTTTTT	CASSQDRGRGELFF
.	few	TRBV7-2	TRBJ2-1	TGTGCCAGCAGCATAGAGATTCTCGATCACAATGAGCAGTTCTTC	CASSIEILDHNEQFF
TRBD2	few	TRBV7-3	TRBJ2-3	TGTGCCAGCAGCTCGGGACTAGAAATAGATACGCAGTATTTT	CASSSGLEIDTQYF
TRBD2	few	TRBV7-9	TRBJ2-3	TGTGCCAGCAGGCCCCTCGGGGGGAGCACAGATACGCAGTATTTT	CASRPLGGSTDTQYF
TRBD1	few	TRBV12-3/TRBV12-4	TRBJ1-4	TGTGCCAGCAGTGAGACAGGGGCGGGTGAAAAACTGTTTTTT	CASSETGAGEKLFF
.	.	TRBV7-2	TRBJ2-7	TGTGCCAGCAGGTCCCTTAGTGTGAGTGTCACCTACGAGCAGTACTTC	CASRSLSVSVTYEQYF
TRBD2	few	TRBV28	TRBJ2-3	TGTGCCAGCAGTTTATGGGTAGCGGGGGACCACACAGATACGCAGTATTTT	CASSLWVAGDHTDTQYF
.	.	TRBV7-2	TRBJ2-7	TGTGCCAGCAGCTCTGAGGGTTCCCTATCCTACGAGCAGTACTTC	CASSSEGSLSYEQYF
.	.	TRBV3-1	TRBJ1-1	TGTGCCAGCAACGGAGGGGATTCAGGGAACACTGAAGCTTTCTTT	CASNGGDSGNTEAFF
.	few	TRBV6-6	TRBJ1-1	TGTGCCAGCAGCGCTAAGAGGAACACTGAAGCTTTCTTT	CASSAKRNTEAFF
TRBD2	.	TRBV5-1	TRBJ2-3	TGCGCCAGCAGCCCGCCGGGCGGGGGGGCCGTAGATACGCAGTATTTT	CASSPPGGGAVDTQYF
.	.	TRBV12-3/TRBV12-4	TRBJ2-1	TGTGCCAGCAGTCCGCCCTCTCGGGTAGGTCGCAATGAGCAGTTCTTC	CASSPPSRVGRNEQFF
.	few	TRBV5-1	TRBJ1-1	TGCGCCAGCAGCTTGGCGGGGGGGCACTCGAACACTGAAGCTTTCTTT	CASSLAGGHSNTEAFF
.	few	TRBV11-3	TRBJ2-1	TGTGCCAGCAGCGCAGGATTCAATGAGCAGTTCTTC	CASSAGFNEQFF
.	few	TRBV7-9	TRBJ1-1	TGTGCCAGCAGCTTAGCGAGGAGGAACACTGAAGCTTTCTTT	CASSLARRNTEAFF
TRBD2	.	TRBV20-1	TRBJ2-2	TGCAGTGCTAGTGCGGGACTAGAAGTCACCGGGGAGCTGTTTTTT	CSASAGLEVTGELFF
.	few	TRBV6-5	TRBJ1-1	TGTGCCAGCAGTTTCTGGGGTTTGAACACTGAAGCTTTCTTT	CASSFWGLNTEAFF
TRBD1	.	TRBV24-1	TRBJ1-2	TGTGCCACCAGTGATCCTGACAGGGTCTATGGCTACACCTTC	CATSDPDRVYGYTF
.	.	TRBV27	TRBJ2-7	TGTGCCAGCAGTCCCGCGGGTGCGCTAAGGAACGAGCAGTACTTC	CASSPAGALRNEQYF
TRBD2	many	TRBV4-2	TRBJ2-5	TGTGCCAGCAGCCACCCTGGGCTAGCGGGCAAAGAGACCCAGTACTTC	CASSHPGLAGKETQYF
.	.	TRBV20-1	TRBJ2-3	TGCAGGGCCGGACCCGGGACTCTCACAGATACGCAGTATTTT	CRAGPGTLTDTQYF
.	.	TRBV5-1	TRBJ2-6	TGCGCCAGCAGCTCACATGAGGGTCCCTCTGGGGCCAACGTCCTGACTTTC	CASSSHEGPSGANVLTF
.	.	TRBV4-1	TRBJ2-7	TGCGCCAGCAGCCAAAGATCGGGGACCCTGACCTACGAGCAGTACTTC	CASSQRSGTLTYEQYF
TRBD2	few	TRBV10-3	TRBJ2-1	TGTGCCATCAGTGAGTATAGGACTAGCGAGAACGCCTACAATGAGCAGTTCTTC	CAISEYRTSENAYNEQFF
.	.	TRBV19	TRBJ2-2	TGTGCCAGCAAGGCTGGACACGCGAACACCGGGGAGCTGTTTTTT	CASKAGHANTGELFF
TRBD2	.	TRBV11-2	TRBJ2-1	TGTGCCAGCAGCTTTGGATCCCGACTAGCGGGAGAGGAGGCCTACAATGAGCAGTTCTTC	CASSFGSRLAGEEAYNEQFF
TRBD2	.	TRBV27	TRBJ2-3	TGTGCCAGCAGTTTCACCCCCCTAGCGGGAGGAACAGATACGCAGTATTTT	CASSFTPLAGGTDTQYF
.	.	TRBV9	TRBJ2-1	TGTGCCAGCAGCGTAGGGGACATAGAAGAGCAGTTCTTC	CASSVGDIEEQFF
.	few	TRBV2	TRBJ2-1	TGTGCCAGCAGCCTGACAGGGAGGAATGAGCAGTTCTTC	CASSLTGRNEQFF
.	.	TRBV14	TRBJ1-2	TGTGCCAGCAGCCAGAAGGTGGGCTATGGCTACACCTTC	CASSQKVGYGYTF
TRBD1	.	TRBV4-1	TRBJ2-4	TGCGCCAGCAGCCAAGCGACAGGGTTGGACAAAAACATTCAGTACTTC	CASSQATGLDKNIQYF
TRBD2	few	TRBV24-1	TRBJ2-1	TGTGCCACCAGTCCTAGCGGGGGCGTTAGCTCCTACAATGAGCAGTTCTTC	CATSPSGGVSSYNEQFF
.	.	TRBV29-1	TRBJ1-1	TGCAGCGTTGTGACAGGACCGAACACTGAAGCTTTCTTT	CSVVTGPNTEAFF
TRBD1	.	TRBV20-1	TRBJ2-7	TGCAGTGCTAGAGTAGGACAGGGGGGAAGCTACGAGCAGTACTTC	CSARVGQGGSYEQYF
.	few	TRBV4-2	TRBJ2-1	TGTGCCAGCAGCCATCACTCGGGAGATTCCTACAATGAGCAGTTCTTC	CASSHHSGDSYNEQFF